A selection of T cell receptor beta chains follows, all from one sample in a study of somatic mutations in cytotoxic T cells in rheumatoid arthritis. Assay used: immunoSEQ multiplex PCR; TCRdb lists only in-frame clones, some missing. The data hold over a thousand clones, with 87% observed a single time. What was sequenced was CD8+ T cells sorted from blood. These receptors were collected from a woman in her seventies with rheumatoid arthritis. CDR3s include the opening cysteine and the closing phenylalanine or tryptophan. Each record gives: J gene, clone size, V gene, D gene, CDR3 DNA, CDR3 protein. The D gene is left open where the match is weak. Some rows mark clone size as missing; the rest say once, few, many or name a class of expanded clone.

J: TRBJ2-6
size: NA
V: TRBV4-1
D: NA
DNA: TGCGCCAGCAGCCAAGCTCCAATTAGCTCTGGGGCCAACGTCCTGACTTTC
CDR3: CASSQAPISSGANVLTF

J: TRBJ2-3
size: NA
V: TRBV7-2
D: TRBD2
DNA: TGTGCCAGCAGCTTAGTGGGGACTAGTTCAGATACGCAGTATTTT
CDR3: CASSLVGTSSDTQYF

J: TRBJ2-1
size: NA
V: TRBV6-6
D: NA
DNA: TGTGCCAGCTTAGTGAGTTTCGGCAATGAGCAGTTCTTC
CDR3: CASLVSFGNEQFF

J: TRBJ1-1
size: NA
V: TRBV11-3
D: NA
DNA: TGTGCCAGCAGCTTCGTCGGACTGGTAGAAGCTTTCTTT
CDR3: CASSFVGLVEAFF

J: TRBJ1-4
size: NA
V: TRBV5-6
D: NA
DNA: TGTGCCAGCAGCTTGGGATGGCGCAGGGGTGGTAATGAAAAACTGTTTTTT
CDR3: CASSLGWRRGGNEKLFF

J: TRBJ2-3
size: NA
V: TRBV14
D: NA
DNA: TGTGCCAGCAGCCAAGTTGGCGGGGTGGCAGATACGCAGTATTTT
CDR3: CASSQVGGVADTQYF

J: TRBJ2-2
size: NA
V: TRBV4-3
D: NA
DNA: TGCGCCAGCAGCCAAGGACTAGAGAGTACCGGGGAGCTGTTTTTT
CDR3: CASSQGLESTGELFF

J: TRBJ2-1
size: NA
V: TRBV9
D: TRBD2
DNA: TGTGCCAGCAGCGTAGGGAGAAGCGGGGCCTACAATGAGCAGTTCTTC
CDR3: CASSVGRSGAYNEQFF

J: TRBJ1-5
size: NA
V: TRBV13
D: NA
DNA: TGTGCCAGCAGCTCCGGTAACAATCAGCCCCAGCATTTT
CDR3: CASSSGNNQPQHF

J: TRBJ1-2
size: NA
V: TRBV23-1
D: NA
DNA: TGCGCACGAATACAGGGCTTCTATGGCTACACCTTC
CDR3: CARIQGFYGYTF

J: TRBJ1-4
size: few
V: TRBV19
D: NA
DNA: TGTGCCAGTACCTGGGCCTTAGGAGAAAAACTGTTTTTT
CDR3: CASTWALGEKLFF

J: TRBJ1-4
size: NA
V: TRBV19
D: NA
DNA: TGTGCCAGTAGACACCTCGCCATTAATGAAAAACTGTTTTTT
CDR3: CASRHLAINEKLFF

J: TRBJ2-6
size: NA
V: TRBV9
D: NA
DNA: TGTGCCAGCAGCGCGAAGAGACAGGTTCAATTCTCTGGGGCCAACGTCCTGACTTTC
CDR3: CASSAKRQVQFSGANVLTF

J: TRBJ1-2
size: NA
V: TRBV19
D: NA
DNA: TGTGCCAGTAGTATCTCCCGGCAGGGCTATGGCTACACCTTC
CDR3: CASSISRQGYGYTF

J: TRBJ1-1
size: NA
V: TRBV27
D: NA
DNA: TGTGCCAGCACTCCTCTAGGAGGTTGGGACACTGAAGCTTTCTTT
CDR3: CASTPLGGWDTEAFF

J: TRBJ1-2
size: few
V: TRBV15
D: NA
DNA: TGTGCCACCTTTTCCGGGTACTATGGCTACACCTTC
CDR3: CATFSGYYGYTF

J: TRBJ1-2
size: NA
V: TRBV5-4
D: NA
DNA: TGTGCCAGCTTCTCATACATACCAGGAAAGACCTATGGCTACACCTTC
CDR3: CASFSYIPGKTYGYTF

J: TRBJ1-4
size: NA
V: TRBV15
D: TRBD1
DNA: TGTGCCACCAGTTTCGGGACAGCAACTAATGAAAAACTGTTTTTT
CDR3: CATSFGTATNEKLFF

J: TRBJ1-3
size: NA
V: TRBV27
D: NA
DNA: TGTGCCACCCAGGAAAGCTCTGGAAACACCATATATTTT
CDR3: CATQESSGNTIYF

J: TRBJ2-1
size: few
V: TRBV7-3
D: TRBD1
DNA: TGTGCCAGCAGCTTGCGACAGGGGGAAAATGAGCAGTTCTTC
CDR3: CASSLRQGENEQFF

J: TRBJ2-1
size: NA
V: TRBV6-5
D: NA
DNA: TGTGCCAGCAGTTTATCGGGACTCAGCTCCTACAATGAGCAGTTCTTC
CDR3: CASSLSGLSSYNEQFF

J: TRBJ1-2
size: NA
V: TRBV6-6
D: NA
DNA: TGTGCCAGCAGTTACCCGTCAGACACCTATGGCTACACCTTC
CDR3: CASSYPSDTYGYTF

J: TRBJ2-7
size: NA
V: TRBV29-1
D: NA
DNA: TGCAGCGTGGGGGGGGCCGAGCAGTACTTC
CDR3: CSVGGAEQYF

J: TRBJ2-1
size: NA
V: TRBV27
D: NA
DNA: TGTGCCAGCAGGCAGGGCGCCTACAATGAGCAGTTCTTC
CDR3: CASRQGAYNEQFF

J: TRBJ2-2
size: NA
V: TRBV7-6
D: NA
DNA: TGTGCCAGCAGCTTACCCCCCCACGGCACCGGGGAGCTGTTTTTT
CDR3: CASSLPPHGTGELFF

J: TRBJ1-5
size: NA
V: TRBV4-1
D: NA
DNA: TGCGCCAGCAGCCAAGATCCGCGGGGGATGGAGCATTTT
CDR3: CASSQDPRGMEHF

J: TRBJ1-4
size: NA
V: TRBV30
D: TRBD1
DNA: TGTGCCTGTCTGCCCGGGACAGGTAATGAAAAACTGTTTTTT
CDR3: CACLPGTGNEKLFF

J: TRBJ2-3
size: NA
V: TRBV13
D: TRBD2
DNA: TGTGCCAGCAGCGTTAGACTAGCGGGGGGGCATGGAGATACGCAGTATTTT
CDR3: CASSVRLAGGHGDTQYF

J: TRBJ1-1
size: NA
V: TRBV9
D: NA
DNA: TGTGCCAGCAGCGTAGGTGAGGGTGAAGCTTTCTTT
CDR3: CASSVGEGEAFF